The present TCR beta chain was sequenced within a study of a mutant IDH1 vaccine in newly diagnosed glioma. In the study overall: Patients received eight vaccinations in weeks 1, 3, 5, 7, 11, 15, 19, 23. Before enrollment, patients got radiotherapy alone, temozolomide alone, or mostly the combination.

This CDR3 contains 15 residues. V lost 5 bases to trimming and J lost 0 bases, with 13 bases between them. CDR1 is SGHVS and CDR2 is FQNEAQ in the germline V gene. There are a few counts of this clone. Its matching antigen is unknown. The method was immunoSEQ multiplex PCR; TCRdb's version includes in-frame clones alone and lacks a portion of them. The sample lists 55,000 to 65,000 clones, approximately 80% occurring once. The time point here: week 11, during vaccination. Mutant IDH1 20-mer peptide, at 300 ug, made up each vaccine dose, with topical imiquimod. Sample: PBMCs, taken from a glioma patient whose treatment included an IDH1 peptide vaccine. This receptor was taken from a man aged 50 or older with glioma. This chain connects TRBV7-8 to TRBJ1-1; no firm D call. This CDR3 is CASSPDSFMNTEAFF. Here the CDR3 DNA reads TGTGCCAGCAGCCCAGACTCATTTATGAACACTGAAGCTTTCTTT.